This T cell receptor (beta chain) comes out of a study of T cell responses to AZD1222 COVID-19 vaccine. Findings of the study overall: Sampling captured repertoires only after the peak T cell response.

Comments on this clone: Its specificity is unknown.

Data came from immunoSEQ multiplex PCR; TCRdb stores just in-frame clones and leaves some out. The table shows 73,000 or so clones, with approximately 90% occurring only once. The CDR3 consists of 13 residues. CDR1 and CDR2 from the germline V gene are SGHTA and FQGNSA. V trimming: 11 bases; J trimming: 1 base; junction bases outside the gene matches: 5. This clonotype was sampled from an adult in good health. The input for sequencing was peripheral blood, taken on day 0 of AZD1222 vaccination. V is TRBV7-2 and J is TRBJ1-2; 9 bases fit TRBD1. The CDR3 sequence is CAGGTGNNYGYTF. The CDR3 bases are TGTGCCGGGGGGACAGGGAATAACTATGGCTACACCTTC.